The present TCR beta chain was sequenced within a study of shared clonotypes between healthy human individuals. Findings of the study overall: In general, naive subsets displayed greater estimated richness than memory subsets did.

Note on this clone: Antigen unknown.

Repertoires were generated with immunoSEQ multiplex PCR, while TCRdb's copy carries only in-frame clones and drops some. The repertoire holds around 1.9 million clones, with around 93% as singletons. Naive-designated CD8 cells lacked CD45RO, were positively enriched for CCR7, and omitted terminally differentiated effector memory CD45RA+ cells. Caucasian adults residing in Nashville, Tennessee made up all the donors. This CDR3 region has 15 residues. Germline CDR1 reads SGDLS; CDR2 reads YYNGEE. V dropped 4 bases and J dropped 2; count of bases not matched to a gene: 6. The rearrangement uses TRBV9 and TRBJ2-7; 10 positions match TRBD1. The specimen sequenced was naive CD8+ T cells from PBMCs. This TCR was sampled from a man aged 18 to 30 in good health. Some clones in this sample may be carry-over from other donors' samples. For the CDR3, the DNA is TGTGCCAGCAGCATGACAGGGGGCTCGGCCTACGAGCAGTACTTC. Its protein is CASSMTGGSAYEQYF.